Below, 5 T cell receptor beta chains from the same sample are listed, as sequenced in a study of T cells after yellow fever vaccination. A single record per CDR3 protein comes from TCRdb applying MiXCR to the 5' RACE reads. The repertoire holds some 500,000 distinct CDR3 sequences, with roughly 12% as singletons. Sample: PBMCs, taken on the day of the yellow fever booster vaccination. Source of these receptors: a man younger than 45 who received the YFV17D yellow fever vaccine.

This clonotype was observed a handful of times. The genes are TRBV20-1 and TRBJ2-2; D might be TRBD1 (6 bases). Germline values: CDR1 DFQATT, CDR2 SNEGSKA (reference sequence). The CDR3 length is 16 residues. The V end lost 5 bases, the J end lost 1 base, and 17 bases lay between the germline ends. The chain's CDR3 is CSAPLGQGWNTGELFF. The CDR3 DNA sequence: TGCAGTGCTCCCCTCGGGCAGGGGTGGAACACCGGGGAGCTGTTTTTT.

The sample holds one count of this clonotype. The chain has TRBV20-1 and TRBJ2-4; TRBD2 matches 7 bases. The CDR3 is made up of 14 amino acids. The germline V gene has CDR1 DFQATT and CDR2 SNEGSKA (reference sequence). V trimming: 6 bases; J trimming: 8 bases; junction bases outside the gene matches: 13. This CDR3 is CSAQEGLPRDIQYF. Here the CDR3 DNA reads TGCAGTGCGCAGGAGGGACTACCAAGGGACATTCAGTACTTC.

This clonotype was seen more than once but under ten times. This chain links TRBV7-6 with TRBJ1-6; perhaps TRBD1 as D (5 bases). CDR3 size: 19 residues. Between the trimmed V and J ends, which lost 3 bases and 15 bases, there was a span of 33 bases. CDR1 SGHVS and CDR2 FNYEAQ come from the germline V gene. In DNA, the CDR3 is TGTGCCAGCAGCTTCGTATTGGAGAGGGCAGGGACGGACGGGATTCACCTCCACTTT. This sequence encodes CASSFVLERAGTDGIHLHF.

The sample holds a few counts of this clonotype. V is TRBV24-1 and J is TRBJ2-3; 9 bases align to TRBD2. Germline V lookup: CDR1 KGHDR, CDR2 SFDVKD. The J segment lost 2 bases and the V segment lost 5 bases, leaving 4 bases of the junction unmatched. This CDR3 is built from 15 residues. CDR3 loop: CATSVRGRDTDTQYF. CDR3 nucleotide sequence: TGTGCCACCAGTGTTCGCGGGAGGGACACAGATACGCAGTATTTT.

V gene TRBV4-3 combines with J gene TRBJ2-3; D is perhaps TRBD2 (5 bases). V lost 1 base and J 7 bases, leaving 18 bases between the germline ends. CDR3 size: 16 residues. CDR1 and CDR2 from the germline V gene are LGHNA and YSLEER. CDR3 sequence: CASSQGVLSGRHTQYF. DNA for the CDR3: TGCGCCAGCAGCCAAGGAGTCCTCAGCGGTCGCCATACGCAGTATTTT.